This T cell receptor (beta chain) was captured in a study of beta chain features in type 1 diabetes. Findings of the study overall: The influence of HLA type on TCRB rearrangement stayed undetermined. Type 1 diabetes patients had TCRB CDR3s that were shorter (moderately but significantly so) in all four CD4+ subsets.

Reverse transcription of all isolated RNA meant that expressed TCRB transcripts were sequenced. Sequenced by immunoSEQ multiplex PCR; TCRdb stores in-frame clones only, minus some. In the table there are approximately 150,000 clones, 63% of which are singletons. To note about this clone: Antigen specificity is unknown.

The sample was naive CD4+ T cells from blood. The sequence was collected from a man in his thirties or forties with type 1 diabetes.

CDR3 in amino acids: CASSLFFSNEQFF. The CDR3 DNA is TGTGCCAGCAGTTTATTTTTCAGCAATGAGCAGTTCTTC. This chain connects TRBV28 to TRBJ2-1; D is uncertain. The V gene's germline CDR1 is MDHEN and CDR2 SYDVKM. V lost 1 base and J 6 bases, leaving 7 bases between the germline ends. The CDR3 totals 13 residues.